The 8 T cell receptor beta chains listed next were all sequenced from one sample in a study of T cells in localized non-small cell lung cancer. Clones were read by immunoSEQ multiplex PCR, and TCRdb kept only the in-frame ones, dropping some. The sample holds around 94,000 clones, about nine tenths seen once. Specimen: peripheral blood, collected before any cancer treatment. The receptors stem from a man between 35 and 75 years old with stage I squamous cell lung carcinoma.

The chain has TRBV5-1 and TRBJ2-1, with D maybe TRBD2 (7 bases). Looked up from germline, CDR1 is SGHRS and CDR2 is YFSETQ. Trimming removed 4 bases from V and 8 bases from J, with 19 bases in between. The CDR3 is made up of 15 amino acids. For the CDR3, the DNA is TGCGCCAGCAGCCTTTCGGGGGCCCGGGAGGATGAGCAGTTCTTC. Translated: CASSLSGAREDEQFF.

As concerns this clone: Different DNA sequences within this sample yield the same CDR3. In DNA, the CDR3 is TGTGCCAGTAGTACGCGACAGACCCCCTATAGCAATCAGCCCCAGCATTTT. As protein: CASSTRQTPYSNQPQHF. This sequence joins TRBV19 and TRBJ1-5; D perhaps matches TRBD1 (5 bases). The V gene lost 4 bases and the J gene lost 0 bases, with 16 bases spanning the gap. Germline V CDR1 and CDR2: LNHDA, SQIVND (reference sequence). This CDR3 spans 17 amino acids. The full variable domain, in which reference TRBV19 and TRBJ1-5 provide the parts outside the CDR3, is DGGITQSPKYLFRKEGQNVTLSCEQNLNHDAMYWYRQDPGQGLRLIYYSQIVNDFQKGDIAEGYSVSREKKESFPLTVTSAQKNPTAFYLCASSTRQTPYSNQPQHFGDGTRLSIL.

This chain connects TRBV4-1 to TRBJ2-5, with D perhaps TRBD1 (6 bases). Per germline, CDR1 MGHRA and CDR2 YSYEKL. Trimming stripped 3 bases from V and 2 bases from J, with 16 bases between. The CDR3 loop spans 16 amino acids. The CDR3 bases are TGCGCCAGCAGCCAGGGGGCCACCTGGACACAAGAGACCCAGTACTTC. Its protein is CASSQGATWTQETQYF.

This clone was recorded once. The rearrangement uses TRBV7-2 and TRBJ2-2; 7 nucleotides line up with TRBD2. In germline, CDR1 is SGHTA, CDR2 FQGNSA. The CDR3 has 14 residues. J was trimmed by 13 bases and V by 4 bases; bases with no gene match: 12. The CDR3 here is CASSSRLGGGALFF. In DNA form, the CDR3 reads TGTGCCAGCAGCTCTCGACTGGGCGGGGGTGCGCTGTTTTTT.

The V gene is TRBV29-1, the J gene TRBJ2-1; possibly TRBD1 for D (6 bases). Germline assignment: CDR1 SQVTM and CDR2 ANQGSEA. The CDR3 consists of 15 residues. Trimming took off 7 bases at V and 7 bases at J, with 23 bases between the two ends. CDR3 loop: CSAYGQGTATNEQFF. In DNA, the CDR3 is TGCAGCGCTTATGGGCAGGGGACCGCTACAAATGAGCAGTTCTTC.

The chain combines TRBV5-1 with TRBJ1-2; D is perhaps TRBD1 (6 bases). The CDR3 consists of 14 residues. The germline V and J ends were trimmed by 6 bases and 1 base, with 13 bases remaining between them. The germline CDR1 and CDR2 sequences are SGHRS and YFSETQ. The CDR3 loop is CASKSTGNNYGYTF. CDR3 in DNA: TGCGCCAGCAAGAGTACAGGGAATAACTATGGCTACACCTTC.

V gene TRBV5-6 combines with J gene TRBJ1-4, with a weak D call TRBD1 (5 bases). The CDR3 covers 16 residues. Germline V gives CDR1 SGHDT, CDR2 YYEEEE. Trimming took off 3 bases at V and 6 bases at J, with 18 bases between the two ends. The CDR3 loop reads CASSWGATAYYEKLFF. In nucleotides, the CDR3 is TGTGCCAGCAGCTGGGGCGCGACGGCCTACTATGAAAAACTGTTTTTT. The full variable domain, rest sourced from reference TRBV5-6 and TRBJ1-4, is DAGVTQSPTHLIKTRGQQVTLRCSPKSGHDTVSWYQQALGQGPQFIFQYYEEEERQRGNFPDRFSGHQFPNYSSELNVNALLLGDSALYLCASSWGATAYYEKLFFGSGTQLSVL.

J is TRBJ1-1 and V is TRBV10-3; D perhaps matches TRBD1 (5 bases). The V gene's germline CDR1 is ENHRY and CDR2 SYGVKD. V shed 1 base and J shed 2 bases, with 8 bases lying between them. The CDR3 has 14 amino acids. Here the CDR3 reads CAISEYRGNTEAFF. CDR3 nucleotides: TGTGCCATCAGTGAGTATAGGGGCAACACTGAAGCTTTCTTT.